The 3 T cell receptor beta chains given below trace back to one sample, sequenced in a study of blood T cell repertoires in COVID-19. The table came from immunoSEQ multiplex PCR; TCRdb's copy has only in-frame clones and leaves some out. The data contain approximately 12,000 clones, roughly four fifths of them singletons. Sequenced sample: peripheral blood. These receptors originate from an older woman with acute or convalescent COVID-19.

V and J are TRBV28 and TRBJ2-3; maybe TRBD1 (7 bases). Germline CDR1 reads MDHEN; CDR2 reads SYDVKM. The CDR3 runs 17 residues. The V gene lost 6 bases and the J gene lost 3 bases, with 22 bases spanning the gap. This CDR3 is CASSPPGGIIATDTQYF. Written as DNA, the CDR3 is TGTGCCAGCAGCCCCCCAGGGGGGATTATAGCAACAGATACGCAGTATTTT.

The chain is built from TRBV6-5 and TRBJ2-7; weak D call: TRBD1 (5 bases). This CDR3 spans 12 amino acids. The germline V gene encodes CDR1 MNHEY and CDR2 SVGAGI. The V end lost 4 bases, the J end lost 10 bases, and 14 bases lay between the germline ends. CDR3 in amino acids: CASSSGHSSQYF. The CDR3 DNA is TGTGCCAGCAGTTCCGGACATTCTTCCCAGTACTTC.

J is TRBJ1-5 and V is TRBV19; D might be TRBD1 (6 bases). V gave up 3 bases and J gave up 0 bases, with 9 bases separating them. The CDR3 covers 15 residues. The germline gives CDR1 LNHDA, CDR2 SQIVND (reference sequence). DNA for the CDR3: TGTGCCAGTAGTATTGGCAGGGGTAGCAATCAGCCCCAGCATTTT. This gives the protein CASSIGRGSNQPQHF.